This TCR beta chain was identified during a study of CD8+CD57+ T cells in acquired aplastic anemia (dated by TCRdb to 2016 to 2019). A note on the overall study: A mean of approximately 3 ug of DNA, ranging from roughly 0.19 to 27.4 ug, was extracted from sorted CD4+ and CD8+ cells. Healthy donor samples averaged about 9.8 million reads for CD4+ and 11 million to 14 million for CD8+ cells.

TCR beta VDJ combination and CDR3 sequence profiling used genomic DNA as the template. TCR repertoire sequencing was run on an Illumina HiSeq 2000. The paper's processing steps were these. Repertoires were assessed using TRBV/TRBJ rearrangement plots, CDR3 size and DJ length profiles, and Simpson's diversity index. The most abundant DNA sequence in the deep sequencing data was defined as the immunodominant clone. CDR3 amino acid sequences were checked for sharing between subjects and were compared against published repertoires and the VDJdb database. TCRdb reran the public reads through fastp at Q25 and MiXCR, keeping productive beta chains. Each entry is one CDR3 protein sequence, shown with its most common DNA and genes. TCRdb's processing, not the authors', yielded these V and J calls. This sample comprises 200,000 to 250,000 distinct CDR3 sequences, 34% of them detected only once. Together, the top ten hold about 1.1% of the sample.

In this study, sorted CD4+ and CD8+ T cells from the blood of healthy subjects and of severe aplastic anemia patients had their TCR repertoires deep-sequenced. Ficoll-Paque density gradient centrifugation was used to isolate peripheral blood mononuclear cells. CD4+ and CD8+ T cells were sorted by FACS or magnetic beads before DNA extraction. This clonotype was detected many times. Which antigen it targets is not known. No base-level quality is on record; no much larger clone is a single base apart. The paper as a whole reports these results and caveats: CD8+ Simpson's diversity did not differ significantly between patients and healthy controls (P=0.060). Approximately 31 CD8+ CDR3 sequences were found in both patients and controls but appeared to be highly expressed in patients and within the immunodominant clones of the patients.

The TCR was taken from a human donor in good health, serving as a control. Sequencing used sorted CD4+, CD8+, or CD8+CD57+ T cells (not recorded which) from PBMCs.

The CDR3 here reads CASSPTLTESEQYF. The nucleotides read TGTGCCAGCAGTCCCACATTGACAGAGTCCGAGCAGTACTTC. The sequence is built from TRBV2 and TRBJ2-7, with TRBD1 perhaps the D gene, on 5 matching bases. The cysteine opens and the phenylalanine closes a CDR3 of 14 amino acids. Left in the record is the CDR3 DNA by itself, 42 bases read in frame from the first base. V lost 5 bases and J lost 6 bases; the stretch between them is 17 bases long. Via the germline V gene, CDR1 is SNHLY and CDR2 FYNNEI. When the CDR3 is completed using the reference TRBV2 and TRBJ2-7 genes on either side, the full variable domain is EPEVTQTPSHQVTQMGQEVILRCVPISNHLYFYWYRQILGQKVEFLVSFYNNEISEKSEIFDDQFSVERPDGSNFTLKIRSTKLEDSAMYFCASSPTLTESEQYFGPGTRLTVT.